This record concerns one TCR beta chain sequence. Its antigen is as yet unknown. The source of the sample is a study of blood T cells in healthy people across ages. Across the whole study: Through template switching, about one barcoded beta molecule was captured per two T cells, as measured in model experiments.

The germline V and J ends were trimmed by 8 bases and 5 bases, with 4 bases remaining between them. The CDR3 covers 9 residues. CDR1 is MNHEY, CDR2 SMNVEV, per germline (reference sequence). Findings and caveats of the study: More naive CD4+ cells and higher diversity were found in long-lived than in aged donors.

For every donor, a draw yielded about 9.7 milliliters of peripheral blood. Primers used in a second PCR of about 6 to 11 cycles were a sample-barcoded 5' primer and a J-beta primer mix. Each sample yielded at least 3 million CDR3-containing paired-end reads. Each CDR3 protein is one row after TCRdb ran MiXCR on the 5' RACE reads. The profile shows hundreds of thousands of distinct CDR3 sequences, roughly 64% of them singletons. The chain is built from TRBV27 and TRBJ2-7; D gene uncertain. This clonotype was obtained from a young man in good health. Specimen: blood. The DNA of the CDR3 is TGTGCCAGCCAAAACGAGCAGTACTTC. This encodes CASQNEQYF.